What follows are 12 T cell receptor beta chains derived from one specimen sequenced in a study of beta chain features in type 1 diabetes (dated 2018 in TCRdb). The full study reports these points: A moderate but significant shortening of TCRB CDR3 length was observed in type 1 diabetes patients in all four CD4+ subsets.

Their cognate antigens are unknown. Libraries were built with the immunoSEQ multiplex PCR assay. The High Capacity cDNA Reverse Transcription Kit was used to reverse transcribe all of the isolated RNA, meaning that expressed TCRB transcripts were what got sequenced. The source is immuneACCESS, and TCRdb retained only in-frame sequences with V and J called. Part of the clones is not carried over; for the studies checked, unresolved V genes explain less than half of this, and the remainder is unexplained. The sample profile shows some 350,000 clones; 8.5% to 10% of them were found once. The ten largest make up roughly 0.6% of the sample. Sequences were obtained from central memory CD4+ T cells from blood. The receptor source for this set is a man aged 25-45 years with type 1 diabetes.

The J gene is TRBJ2-3, the V gene TRBV5-4; TRBD1 agrees at 10 bases. Germline loops: CDR1 SGHNT, CDR2 YYREEE (reference sequence). The CDR3 is made up of 16 amino acids. The junction had 5 bases not matched to a gene; V was cut back by 2 bases and J by 2 bases. In DNA, the CDR3 is TGTGCCAGCAGCTTCCGGGACAGGGGATTCACAGATACGCAGTATTTT. Protein sequence: CASSFRDRGFTDTQYF.

V and J are TRBV19 and TRBJ2-2; D is undetermined. Germline-derived CDR1 and CDR2 are LNHDA and SQIVND (reference sequence). The CDR3 extends over 14 amino acids. With 3 bases removed from V and 0 bases from J, the gap between germline ends came to 5 bases. CDR3 DNA sequence: TGTGCCAGTAGTATGGAAACGAACACCGGGGAGCTGTTTTTT. This sequence encodes CASSMETNTGELFF.

The genes are TRBV5-5 and TRBJ2-2; D is undetermined. V dropped 1 base and J dropped 3 bases, with 7 bases sitting between them. CDR1 is SGHKS and CDR2 is YYEKEE in the germline V gene (reference sequence). The CDR3 runs to 14 residues. This CDR3 is CASSLSPDTGELFF. The CDR3 DNA sequence: TGTGCCAGCAGCTTGTCCCCGGACACCGGGGAGCTGTTTTTT.

The chain is built from TRBV28 and TRBJ2-4; D not resolved. Trimming took off 3 bases at V and 6 bases at J, with 9 bases between the two ends. The CDR3 spans 13 residues. Germline CDR1 is MDHEN and CDR2 is SYDVKM. CDR3 nucleotides: TGTGCCAGCAGTTTGACGTTGGGAAACATTCAGTACTTC. Protein: CASSLTLGNIQYF.

This clone has a handful of counts. The chain combines TRBV29-1 with TRBJ1-1; D possibly corresponds to TRBD1 (5 bases). The V end was cut by 4 bases, the J end by 2 bases, with 14 bases between. There are 14 residues in the CDR3. Germline V CDR1 and CDR2: SQVTM, ANQGSEA. The CDR3 DNA sequence: TGCAGCGTTGTAGACGCAGGGCGAAACACTGAAGCTTTCTTT. It yields the protein CSVVDAGRNTEAFF.

In this sample, this clone turned up a few times. The chain employs TRBV27 and TRBJ2-2; D remains ambiguous. The V end lost 6 bases, the J end lost 0 bases, and 8 bases lay between the germline ends. The V gene's germline CDR1 is MNHEY and CDR2 SMNVEV (reference sequence). The CDR3 covers 14 residues. The CDR3 DNA is TGTGCCAGCAGGAGATTCGCGAACACCGGGGAGCTGTTTTTT. Translation gives CASRRFANTGELFF.

This clone has more than one count but fewer than ten. The chain combines TRBV6-5 with TRBJ2-1; perhaps TRBD1 as D (5 bases). CDR1 and CDR2 (germline): MNHEY, SVGAGI. This CDR3 has 13 residues. V was cut by 6 bases and J by 5 bases, with 11 bases left in between. The CDR3 nucleotides read TGTGCCAGCAGCCTACAGGAAGACAATGAGCAGTTCTTC. Translating gives CASSLQEDNEQFF.

This chain connects TRBV28 to TRBJ2-2, with D unresolved. V was clipped by 4 bases and J by 6 bases, with 3 bases between them. Germline CDR1 reads MDHEN; CDR2 reads SYDVKM. CDR3 length equals 11 residues. The chain's CDR3 is CASSSPGELFF. For the CDR3, the DNA is TGTGCCAGCAGTTCTCCCGGGGAGCTGTTTTTT.

The chain uses TRBV29-1 and TRBJ2-7, with a tentative D call TRBD1 (7 bases). V shed 7 bases and J shed 4 bases, with 17 bases lying between them. Germline V lookup: CDR1 SQVTM, CDR2 ANQGSEA. This CDR3 has 13 residues. The CDR3 reads CSAQGQGGYEQYF. CDR3 nucleotides: TGCAGCGCCCAAGGCCAGGGGGGATACGAGCAGTACTTC.

This clone was seen a single time. The chain has TRBV28 and TRBJ2-2; 9 positions match TRBD2. Trimming took 7 bases from V and 0 from J; bases not matched to a gene: 3. Germline lookup yields CDR1 MDHEN and CDR2 SYDVKM. The CDR3 is made up of 15 amino acids. CDR3 loop: CASTAGGANTGELFF. CDR3 sequence (DNA): TGTGCCAGCACCGCGGGGGGGGCGAACACCGGGGAGCTGTTTTTT.

In this sample, this clone turned up a few times. CDR3 amino acids: CASSYGRQANIQYF. The DNA of the CDR3 is TGTGCCAGCAGCTATGGGCGGCAGGCAAACATTCAGTACTTC. J is TRBJ2-4 and V is TRBV7-2, with D unresolved. The CDR3 runs 14 residues. Trimming shortened V by 4 bases and J by 6 bases, and 13 bases separated the two germline ends. Germline values: CDR1 SGHTA, CDR2 FQGNSA.

This chain uses TRBV2 with TRBJ1-2; TRBD1 aligns across 8 bases. The CDR3 spans 13 residues. CDR1 SNHLY and CDR2 FYNNEI come from the germline V gene. V gave up 5 bases and J gave up 8 bases; unmatched junction bases: 7. CDR3 amino acids: CASSPGQGSGYTF. In DNA, the CDR3 is TGTGCCAGCAGTCCAGGACAGGGCAGCGGCTACACCTTC.